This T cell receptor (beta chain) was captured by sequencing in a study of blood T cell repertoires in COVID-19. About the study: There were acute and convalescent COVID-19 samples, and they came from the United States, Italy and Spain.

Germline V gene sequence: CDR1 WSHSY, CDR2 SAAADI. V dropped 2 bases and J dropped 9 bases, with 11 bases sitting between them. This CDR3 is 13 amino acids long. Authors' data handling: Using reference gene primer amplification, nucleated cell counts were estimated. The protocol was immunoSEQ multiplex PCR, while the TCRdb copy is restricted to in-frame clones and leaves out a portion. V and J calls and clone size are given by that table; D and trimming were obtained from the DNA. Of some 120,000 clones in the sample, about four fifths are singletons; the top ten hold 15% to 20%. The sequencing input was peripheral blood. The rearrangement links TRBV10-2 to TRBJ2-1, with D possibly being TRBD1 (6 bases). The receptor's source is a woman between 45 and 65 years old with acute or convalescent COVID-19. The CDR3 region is CASSERGKSEQFF. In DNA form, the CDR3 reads TGCGCCAGCAGTGAGAGGGGGAAGAGTGAGCAGTTCTTC.